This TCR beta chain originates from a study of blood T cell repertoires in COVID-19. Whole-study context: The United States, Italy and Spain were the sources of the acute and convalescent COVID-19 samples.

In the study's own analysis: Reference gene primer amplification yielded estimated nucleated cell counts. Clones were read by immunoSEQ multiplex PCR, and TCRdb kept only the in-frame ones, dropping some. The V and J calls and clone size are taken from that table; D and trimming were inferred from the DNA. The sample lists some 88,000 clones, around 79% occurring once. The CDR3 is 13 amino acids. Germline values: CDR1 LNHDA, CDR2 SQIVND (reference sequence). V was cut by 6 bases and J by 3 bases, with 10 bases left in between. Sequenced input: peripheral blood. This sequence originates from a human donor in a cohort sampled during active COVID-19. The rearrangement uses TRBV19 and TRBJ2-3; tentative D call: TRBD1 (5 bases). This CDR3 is CASRKPGTDTQYF. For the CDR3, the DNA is TGTGCCAGTAGGAAGCCAGGGACAGATACGCAGTATTTT.